This is a list of T cell receptor beta chains from one sample in a study of beta chain features in type 1 diabetes. Produced via immunoSEQ multiplex PCR; TCRdb's table is partial and in-frame only. Of 350,000 or so clones listed, around a fifth are singletons. The sequencing input was naive CD4+ T cells from blood. The receptors were sampled from a woman aged 18-30 years in good health. Each CDR3 is given with its conserved first and last residue. D genes are given only for firm matches. Size tells how often a clone was seen (once, few, many) or the class of an expanded clone, and some rows leave it out.

v_call	d_call	j_call	cdr3_length	clone_size	cdr3_aa	cdr3_nt
TRBV4-1	TRBD1	TRBJ2-1	17	NA	CASSQDKRDRGLDEQFF	TGCGCCAGCAGCCAAGATAAAAGGGACAGGGGGCTCGATGAGCAGTTCTTC
TRBV2	TRBD1	TRBJ1-2	12	NA	CASSETGDGYTF	TGTGCCAGCAGTGAAACAGGGGATGGCTACACCTTC
TRBV5-6	TRBD1	TRBJ2-5	15	few	CASSWWGTVQETQYF	TGTGCCAGCAGCTGGTGGGGGACAGTCCAAGAGACCCAGTACTTC
TRBV19	NA	TRBJ1-3	15	NA	CASSLQSYSGNTIYF	TGTGCCAGTAGTTTACAGTCCTACTCTGGAAACACCATATATTTT
TRBV4-2	NA	TRBJ2-5	16	few	CASSQDLTSGVETQYF	TGTGCCAGCAGCCAAGATTTAACTTCCGGGGTTGAGACCCAGTACTTC
TRBV6-6	NA	TRBJ1-5	14	few	CASIDDPNGEPQHF	TGTGCCAGCATTGACGATCCGAACGGGGAGCCCCAGCATTTT
TRBV7-2	TRBD2	TRBJ2-2	16	few	CASSSPSGGNTGELFF	TGTGCCAGCAGCTCCCCTAGCGGGGGGAACACCGGGGAGCTGTTTTTT
TRBV4-3	TRBD1	TRBJ2-7	17	NA	CASSQEVVGTGSLEQYF	TGCGCCAGCAGCCAAGAGGTCGTGGGGACAGGGTCTCTCGAGCAGTACTTC
TRBV30	NA	TRBJ1-2	14	NA	CAWRPAVKIYGYTF	TGTGCCTGGAGACCGGCGGTAAAAATCTATGGCTACACCTTC
TRBV5-1	TRBD1	TRBJ1-1	14	few	CASSSTGGYTEAFF	TGCGCCAGCAGCTCTACAGGGGGCTACACTGAAGCTTTCTTT
TRBV11-1	NA	TRBJ2-5	13	NA	CASSFYREETQYF	TGTGCCAGCAGCTTTTACAGGGAAGAGACCCAGTACTTC
TRBV7-9	NA	TRBJ1-5	13	NA	CASSSLGGEGEHF	TGTGCCAGCAGCTCATTAGGAGGGGAGGGGGAGCATTTT
TRBV13	TRBD2	TRBJ2-1	18	few	CASTITTLAGLSYNEQFF	TGTGCCAGCACCATCACCACGCTAGCGGGCCTCTCCTACAATGAGCAGTTCTTC
TRBV29-1	NA	TRBJ2-2	12	few	CSVDGNTGELFF	TGCAGCGTTGACGGGAACACCGGGGAGCTGTTTTTT
TRBV29-1	TRBD2	TRBJ2-5	13	NA	CSATTSGQETQYF	TGCAGCGCCACCACTAGCGGTCAAGAGACCCAGTACTTC
TRBV7-2	TRBD2	TRBJ2-5	15	NA	CASSFRTSGGETQYF	TGTGCCAGCAGCTTCCGGACTAGCGGGGGTGAGACCCAGTACTTC